Described below is a single TCR beta chain sequence and its context. The CDR3 totals 14 residues. CDR1 MNHEY and CDR2 SVGAGI come from the germline V gene. V was trimmed by 4 bases and J by 6 bases, leaving 13 bases between them. These data come from a study of control samples from healthy donors and cancer patients. TCRdb's table, derived via immunoSEQ multiplex PCR, lists solely in-frame clones and lacks some. Of roughly 26,000 clones in the sample, approximately 85% were seen once. The TCR was taken from a woman in her fifties or sixties with head and neck cancer. The specimen was PBMCs. J is TRBJ1-5 and V is TRBV6-5; D is ambiguous. The CDR3 is CASSSQPRAQPQHF. As DNA, the CDR3 is TGTGCCAGCAGTTCCCAACCGAGGGCTCAGCCCCAGCATTTT.